The 10 T cell receptor beta chains reported below all come from one sample, sequenced in a study of low-dose radiotherapy and immunotherapy resistance in tumors. Time point indicated: before trial treatment. TRAV and TRBV primers primed cDNA for both TCRalpha and TCRbeta. With a V-primer adapter and a constant-region primer, TCRs were amplified for approximately 20 PCR cycles. TCRdb re-derived calls from the reads in MiXCR, one entry per CDR3 protein. The top ten hold less than 3.5% of the sample, which has approximately 84,000 distinct CDR3 sequences, about 18% seen once. This specimen was PBMCs, taken before treatment. Receptors originate from a male donor with prostate cancer.

There are a few counts of this clonotype. The chain has TRBV5-6 and TRBJ2-1; the D gene could be TRBD1 or TRBD2 (5 bases each). Trimming took 7 bases from V and 0 from J, leaving 11 bases between them. Germline CDR1 is SGHDT and CDR2 is YYEEEE. This CDR3 is built from 14 residues. The CDR3 region is CASRGSSSYNEQFF. In DNA form, the CDR3 reads TGTGCCAGCCGGGGCAGCAGCTCCTACAATGAGCAGTTCTTC.

This rearrangement joins TRBV7-2 to TRBJ1-2; 10 nucleotides align to TRBD1. From germline, CDR1 is SGHTA and CDR2 FQGNSA. CDR3 length: 15 residues. V dropped 4 bases and J dropped 0; count of bases not matched to a gene: 2. CDR3: CASSWTGGTNYGYTF. CDR3 nucleotide sequence: TGTGCCAGCAGCTGGACAGGGGGGACTAACTATGGCTACACCTTC.

This clonotype was detected ten times or more. The chain carries TRBV4-2 and TRBJ2-6; D is possibly TRBD1 or TRBD2 (5 bases each). CDR1 LGHNA and CDR2 YNFKEQ come from the germline V gene. This CDR3 comprises 17 residues. V was clipped by 6 bases and J by 2 bases, with 17 bases between them. The chain's CDR3 is CASSPGPPGAGANVLTF. CDR3 coding DNA: TGTGCCAGCAGTCCGGGGCCCCCGGGCGCTGGGGCCAACGTCCTGACTTTC.

Only a few counts were recorded for this clonotype. This chain links TRBV9 with TRBJ2-1; tentatively, D is TRBD2 (6 bases). The CDR3 sequence is 14 residues long. Germline V gives CDR1 SGDLS, CDR2 YYNGEE. Trimming shortened V by 3 bases and J by 4 bases, and 11 bases separated the two germline ends. The CDR3, as DNA: TGTGCCAGCAGCGGTGGGACTTCGTACAATGAGCAGTTCTTC. Translation: CASSGGTSYNEQFF.

This clonotype was seen at least ten times. The chain has TRBV27 and TRBJ1-5; 8 nucleotides agree with TRBD1. Germline-derived CDR1 and CDR2 are MNHEY and SMNVEV (reference sequence). The CDR3 is 15 residues long. V was clipped by 6 bases and J by 4 bases; unmatched bases: 8. CDR3 amino acids: CASSLQGATNQPQHF. The DNA for the CDR3 is TGTGCCAGCAGCCTTCAGGGGGCCACGAATCAGCCCCAGCATTTT.

This clonotype was picked up many times. The gene calls are TRBV5-1 and TRBJ2-1; 8 bases agree with TRBD2. The CDR3 contains 15 residues. Trimming took 0 bases from V and 3 from J; bases not matched to a gene: 2. Germline assignment: CDR1 SGHRS and CDR2 YFSETQ. The CDR3 is CASSLAGGGYNEQFF. As DNA, the CDR3 is TGCGCCAGCAGCTTGGCCGGGGGGGGCTACAATGAGCAGTTCTTC.

This clonotype was seen many times. The J gene is TRBJ1-1, the V gene TRBV3-1; D gene unclear. The length of the CDR3 is 15 residues. V gave up 0 bases and J gave up 7 bases, with 15 bases separating them. Per germline, CDR1 LGHDT and CDR2 YNNKEL (reference sequence). The DNA of the CDR3 is TGTGCCAGCAGCCAAGAGCGGGCAGCCAGATATGAAGCTTTCTTT. Translation gives CASSQERAARYEAFF. Combining the CDR3 with reference TRBV3-1 and TRBJ1-1 gives the whole variable domain DTAVSQTPKYLVTQMGNDKSIKCEQNLGHDTMYWYKQDSKKFLKIMFSYNNKELIINETVPNRFSPKSPDKAHLNLHINSLELGDSAVYFCASSQERAARYEAFFGQGTRLTVV.

As for this clonotype: This likely traces to a read error, being one base from a far larger clone. The CDR3 bases are TGTGCCATCAGCTTTGGCTACGAGCAGTACTTC. This codes for CAISFGYEQYF. This sequence joins TRBV5-4 and TRBJ2-7; D is uncertain. This CDR3 contains 11 residues. Germline V CDR1 and CDR2: SGHNT, YYREEE (reference sequence).

The chain combines TRBV19 with TRBJ2-7, with D possibly being TRBD1 (6 bases). The CDR3 has 14 residues. Trimming stripped 5 bases from V and 2 bases from J, with 13 bases between. The germline CDR1 and CDR2 sequences are LNHDA and SQIVND (reference sequence). The CDR3 is CASSSDSSTYEQYF. The CDR3 DNA is TGTGCCAGTAGTTCGGACAGTTCTACCTACGAGCAGTACTTC. The complete variable domain, with remaining parts taken from reference TRBV19 and TRBJ2-7, reads DGGITQSPKYLFRKEGQNVTLSCEQNLNHDAMYWYRQDPGQGLRLIYYSQIVNDFQKGDIAEGYSVSREKKESFPLTVTSAQKNPTAFYLCASSSDSSTYEQYFGPGTRLTVT.

This clonotype was counted at least ten times. The chain is built from TRBV7-8 and TRBJ2-7; D is unclear. Trimming left V 2 bases short and J 4 bases short, with 9 bases between. The CDR3 has 13 amino acids. Germline-derived CDR1 and CDR2 are SGHVS and FQNEAQ. CDR3 DNA sequence: TGTGCCAGCAGCTTAACGCAGGCGTACGAGCAGTACTTC. Its translation: CASSLTQAYEQYF.